Sequencing of this T cell receptor (beta chain) was carried out in a study of T cell responses to AZD1222 COVID-19 vaccine. V lost 4 bases to trimming and J lost 6 bases, with 14 bases between them. The CDR3 sequence is 14 residues long. Germline CDR1 reads KGHDR; CDR2 reads SFDVKD. Some clones are missing from TCRdb's copy, which holds only in-frame ones; the method was immunoSEQ multiplex PCR. The top ten clones hold approximately 2.6% of a sample with more than 100,000 clones, about nine tenths of them seen once. The TCR comes from an adult who received the AZD1222 COVID-19 vaccine. Sequenced here: peripheral blood, sampled 28 days after the second AZD1222 dose. The V call is TRBV24-1, the J call TRBJ1-2; D ambiguous. The CDR3 DNA sequence: TGTGCCACCAGTGACCCGACCCTTAGACATGGCTACACCTTC. Encoded protein: CATSDPTLRHGYTF.